This T cell receptor (beta chain) originates from a study of early T cells in non-severe SARS-CoV-2 infection. Each cDNA molecule carried a unique molecular identifier. TCRdb re-called the 5' RACE reads with MiXCR, one entry per CDR3 protein. The repertoire consists of fewer than 85,000 distinct CDR3 sequences, with approximately 12% occurring once and the leading ten covering 1.3%. Study results and caveats: Anti-spike CD8 specificities were favored by VDJdb matching, whose results missed private and CD4 specificities.

The CDR3 totals 13 residues. Germline CDR1 reads MNHEY; CDR2 reads SVGEGT. V trimming: 11 bases; J trimming: 5 bases; junction bases outside the gene matches: 11. This clonotype was observed a few times. Its antigen is not known. The genes are TRBV6-2 or TRBV6-3 and TRBJ1-1; 7 nucleotides match TRBD1. The clonotype comes from an adult who was a healthcare worker with PCR-confirmed SARS-CoV-2 infection or an uninfected control (not recorded which). The source material was whole blood. CDR3 DNA sequence: TGTGCCGCCCAGGGGGAATCATTGACTGAAGCTTTCTTT. Protein product: CAAQGESLTEAFF.